The present TCR beta chain was sequenced within a study of T cell responses to AZD1222 COVID-19 vaccine. Germline V gene sequence: CDR1 SGHTA, CDR2 FQGTGA. The CDR3 has 13 residues. Trimming took 5 bases from V and 5 from J, leaving 13 bases between them. Study observations and caveats: None of the repertoires were sampled until the peak T cell response had passed. The span of vaccine-associated CD4 TCRs extended across spike, with dominance at 160-218 and 743-854. Spike-specific TCRs gained breadth and depth after people received two AZD1222 doses.

Sequencing was performed with immunoSEQ multiplex PCR; in TCRdb, only in-frame clones are kept and a portion is missing. This table has roughly 140,000 clones, under 95% appearing once. As to this clone: Its antigen is unknown.

This sample comprised peripheral blood, obtained 28 days after the second AZD1222 dose. This sequence joins TRBV7-3 and TRBJ2-7; possible D gene TRBD1, 6 bases. This sequence originates from an adult who received the AZD1222 COVID-19 vaccine. The CDR3: CASSPSGGDEQYF. For the CDR3, the DNA is TGTGCCAGCAGCCCCTCTGGGGGCGACGAGCAGTACTTC.